The source of this TCR beta chain is a study of post-analysis software for immune sequencing data. Study in general: Relapsing-remitting, secondary progressive and progressive-relapsing forms made up the multiple sclerosis disease courses. Overall study findings and caveats: For normalized Chao1 diversity, multiple sclerosis patients scored significantly lower than controls did.

Built from TCR beta cDNA, the libraries had unique molecular identifiers in them. Roughly 500,000 cDNA molecules were obtained per 1 to 10 million input T cells. TCRdb reprocessed the PCR reads with MiXCR, giving one entry per CDR3 protein. The data show 750,000 to 950,000 distinct CDR3 sequences, 46% seen once. With regard to this clonotype: As yet, its antigen is unknown.

Sequencing input: blood. The sequence derives from a girl aged 5-17 years with multiple sclerosis.

CDR3 in DNA: TGTGCCAGCAGACTAGGGAGGCGAGAGCAGTACTTC. As protein: CASRLGRREQYF. The chain uses TRBV12-3 or TRBV12-4 and TRBJ2-7; a possible D gene is TRBD2 (6 bases). V gave up 6 bases and J gave up 7 bases, with 13 bases separating them. The CDR3 is 12 amino acids.